This TCR beta chain was identified during a study of OX40 agonist ivuxolimab in advanced cancers. Study-level findings and limits: There was clonal expansion of CD4+ and CD8+ blood T cells by week 6 at 0.1 to 3.0 mg/kg. Among the lowest peripheral clonal expansion occurred in 0.1-3.0 mg/kg partial responders.

On this clone: Its antigen is undetermined.

The table came from immunoSEQ multiplex PCR; TCRdb's copy has only in-frame clones and leaves some out. Altogether 55,000 to 90,000 clones are present, about 91% being singletons, with the ten largest covering over 2%. The V end lost 1 base, the J end lost 5 bases, and 14 bases lay between the germline ends. The length of the CDR3 is 15 residues. Germline CDR1 reads SGHVS; CDR2 reads FQNEAQ. The sample consisted of CD4+ or CD8+ T cells sorted from blood, taken in a trial of the OX40 agonist ivuxolimab. The clonotype originates from an adult with an advanced solid tumor such as melanoma, head and neck, liver or kidney cancer. The chain is built from TRBV7-8 and TRBJ2-5; TRBD2 might be the D (5 bases). Here the CDR3 reads CASSLGGRREETQYF. The CDR3 DNA sequence: TGTGCCAGCAGCTTAGGCGGCCGAAGGGAGGAGACCCAGTACTTC.